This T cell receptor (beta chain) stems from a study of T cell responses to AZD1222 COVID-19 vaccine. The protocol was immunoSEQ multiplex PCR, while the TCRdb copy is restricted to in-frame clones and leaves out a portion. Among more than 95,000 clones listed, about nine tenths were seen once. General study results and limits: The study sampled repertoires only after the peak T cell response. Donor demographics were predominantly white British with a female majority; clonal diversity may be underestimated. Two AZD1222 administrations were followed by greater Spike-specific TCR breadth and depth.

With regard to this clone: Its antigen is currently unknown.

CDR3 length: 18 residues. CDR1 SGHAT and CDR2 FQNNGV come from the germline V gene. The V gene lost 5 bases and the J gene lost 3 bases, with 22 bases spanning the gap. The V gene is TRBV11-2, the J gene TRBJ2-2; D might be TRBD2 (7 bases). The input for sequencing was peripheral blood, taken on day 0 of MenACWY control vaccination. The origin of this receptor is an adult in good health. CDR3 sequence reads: CASSLGRWRGPDTGELFF. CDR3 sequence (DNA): TGTGCCAGCAGCCTGGGCCGGTGGCGGGGGCCTGACACCGGGGAGCTGTTTTTT.